The T cell receptor beta chain described here comes from a study of cytomegalovirus exposure and HLA in healthy donors. PCR involved 60 Vbeta and 13 Jbeta primers. Using immunoSEQ multiplex PCR, the repertoire was profiled, and TCRdb retains in-frame clones only, with some absent. The sample lists about 200,000 clones, 70% to 80% seen once, with 0.39% in the top ten. With respect to this clone: Its cognate antigen is unknown.

CDR3 length: 15 residues. Trimming took off 11 bases at V and 0 bases at J, with 17 bases between the two ends. Germline CDR1 reads MDHEN; CDR2 reads SYDVKM. Findings of the study overall: Most of the TCR beta V segments (in an earlier analysis) were productive either about 87% or about 30% of the time. It was reported in a later analysis that an Asian-associated ancestry cluster showed fewer N-insertions than the roughly 670-donor mean. A missense variant in DCLRE1C was later tied to TCR beta V- and J-gene trimming.

The source material was PBMCs. This rearrangement joins TRBV28 to TRBJ1-3; D ambiguous. The TCR was taken from a male donor in good health and CMV-seropositive. CDR3 in DNA: TGTGCCGCCCATGGAGACCGGAGCTCTGGAAACACCATATATTTT. Its protein is CAAHGDRSSGNTIYF.